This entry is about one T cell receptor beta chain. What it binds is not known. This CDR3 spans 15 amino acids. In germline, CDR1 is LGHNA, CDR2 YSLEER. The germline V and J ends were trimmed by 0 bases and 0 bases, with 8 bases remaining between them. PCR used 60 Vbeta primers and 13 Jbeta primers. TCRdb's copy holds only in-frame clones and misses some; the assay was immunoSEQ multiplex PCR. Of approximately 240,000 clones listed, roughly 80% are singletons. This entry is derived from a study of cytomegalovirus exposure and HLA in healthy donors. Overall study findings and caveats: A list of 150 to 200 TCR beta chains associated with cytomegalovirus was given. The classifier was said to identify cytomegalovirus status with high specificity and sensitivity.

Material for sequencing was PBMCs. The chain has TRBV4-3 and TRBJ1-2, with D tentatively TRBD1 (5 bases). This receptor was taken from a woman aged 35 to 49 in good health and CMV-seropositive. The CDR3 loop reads CASSQEAGTNYGYTF. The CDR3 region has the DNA TGCGCCAGCAGCCAAGAGGCAGGGACTAACTATGGCTACACCTTC.